This T cell receptor beta chain was profiled in a study of T-cell reconstitution after alpha-beta-depleted transplantation in children. Whole-study results and caveats: About two months after transplant, alpha-beta T cells reportedly came from several hundred expanded graft clones. Where some patients showed high TCRbeta diversity at day 60, it came from recipient T cells and thymic progenitors that had survived. One year post-transplant, T-cell counts and diversity were largely derived from T cells produced anew.

The germline CDR1 and CDR2 sequences are MDHEN and SYDVKM. Trimming left V 3 bases short and J 0 bases short, with 11 bases between. The CDR3 runs 15 residues. This clonotype appeared many times. Its target is unknown. Unique molecular identifiers tagged the TCRbeta library. Via MiXCR, TCRdb re-called the PCR reads, giving one row per CDR3 protein. The data hold roughly 250,000 distinct CDR3 sequences, with around 7.8% observed a single time. The genes are TRBV28 and TRBJ1-1, with D possibly matching TRBD1 (6 bases). The TCR originated in a male patient aged 10-17 years who had a stem cell transplant for acute lymphoblastic leukemia, so the T cells may come from the graft donor. The source material was PBMCs, mostly from graft donor cells, sampled 180 days after TCRalphabeta/CD19-depleted stem cell transplant. The DNA for the CDR3 is TGTGCCAGCAGTTTGGGGGGACACCTGAACACTGAAGCTTTCTTT. Translation gives CASSLGGHLNTEAFF. Together with reference TRBV28 and TRBJ1-1, the CDR3 gives the full variable domain: DVKVTQSSRYLVKRTGEKVFLECVQDMDHENMFWYRQDPGLGLRLIYFSYDVKMKEKGDIPEGYSVSREKKERFSLILESASTNQTSMYLCASSLGGHLNTEAFFGQGTRLTVV.